Following are 2 T cell receptor beta chains from one sample sequenced in a study of beta chain features in type 1 diabetes. All of the isolated RNA was reverse transcribed, so expressed TCRB transcripts were sequenced. Clones were read by immunoSEQ multiplex PCR, and TCRdb kept only the in-frame ones, dropping some. The data contain about 370,000 clones, around 9.6% of them seen just once; the ten biggest clones take up 0.55% to 0.75%. These receptors' targets are unknown. Study findings and constraints: TCRB CDR3 length was moderately but significantly reduced in all four CD4+ subsets of Type 1 diabetes patients.

Source material: central memory CD4+ T cells from blood. These receptors originate from a young man with type 1 diabetes.

This clone was seen many times. The J gene is TRBJ1-1, the V gene TRBV11-2; D gene ambiguous. The CDR3 sequence is 12 residues long. V lost 1 base and J 5 bases, leaving 5 bases between the germline ends. Germline V CDR1 and CDR2: SGHAT, FQNNGV. The CDR3 DNA reads TGTGCCAGCAGCTTAGGATGGACTGAAGCTTTCTTT. Its protein is CASSLGWTEAFF.

The chain recombines TRBV28 with TRBJ1-4; D is ambiguous. This CDR3 region has 14 residues. Germline CDR1 reads MDHEN; CDR2 reads SYDVKM. V was shortened by 7 bases and J by 6 bases, with 15 bases between the two germline ends. The CDR3 nucleotides read TGTGCCAGCACCGCACCCGGGATGGATGAAAAACTGTTTTTT. As protein: CASTAPGMDEKLFF.